This passage covers 26 T cell receptor beta chains from one sample sequenced in a study of blood T cell repertoires in COVID-19. Libraries were prepared by immunoSEQ multiplex PCR; TCRdb keeps only in-frame clonotypes and omits some of them. The sample holds some 170,000 clones, about 90% seen once. The sample taken for sequencing was PBMCs or T cells enriched from blood (not recorded which). These receptors all come from a human donor with acute COVID-19. The donor label of this sample is uncertain.

The chain uses TRBV25-1 and TRBJ2-3; maybe TRBD1 (5 bases). V lost 4 bases, J lost 0 bases, and 20 bases lay in between. Germline loops: CDR1 MGHDK, CDR2 SYGVNS. The CDR3 is 18 residues long. In nucleotides, the CDR3 is TGTGCCAGCAGTGCCGACCCCCCCGACAGAACTAGCACAGATACGCAGTATTTT. It yields the protein CASSADPPDRTSTDTQYF.

This chain connects TRBV4-1 to TRBJ2-3, with D possibly being TRBD2 (6 bases). Between the trimmed V and J ends, which lost 4 bases and 3 bases, there was a span of 14 bases. Germline-derived CDR1 and CDR2 are MGHRA and YSYEKL. There are 15 residues in the CDR3. CDR3 DNA sequence: TGCGCCAGCAGCCCTCTAGCGTGGGGAACAGATACGCAGTATTTT. Translated: CASSPLAWGTDTQYF.

This chain connects TRBV19 to TRBJ1-1; TRBD1 might be the D (5 bases). The V end lost 5 bases, the J end lost 1 base, and 8 bases lay between the germline ends. This CDR3 is 13 amino acids long. Germline V gene lookup returns CDR1 LNHDA and CDR2 SQIVND (reference sequence). CDR3 coding DNA: TGTGCCAGTAGTCGGGGGGGGAACACTGAAGCTTTCTTT. Translated: CASSRGGNTEAFF.

This chain joins TRBV6-5 and TRBJ2-3; D is perhaps TRBD2 (5 bases). V lost 3 bases and J lost 0, with 13 bases in between. The CDR3 extends over 16 amino acids. Germline loops: CDR1 MNHEY, CDR2 SVGAGI. CDR3: CASSYADSSSTDTQYF. The CDR3 region has the DNA TGTGCCAGCAGTTATGCGGACTCCTCTAGCACAGATACGCAGTATTTT.

CDR3 in amino acids: CASSLLPSANQETQYF. In DNA form, the CDR3 reads TGTGCCAGCAGTTTGTTGCCTAGCGCAAACCAAGAGACCCAGTACTTC. V gene TRBV27 combines with J gene TRBJ2-5, with D perhaps TRBD2 (6 bases). V was cut by 3 bases and J by 0 bases, with 14 bases left in between. Germline CDR1 is MNHEY and CDR2 is SMNVEV (reference sequence). CDR3 size: 16 residues.

This clone was counted a few times. The rearrangement links TRBV7-2 to TRBJ2-5; 10 bases are shared with TRBD2. After removal of 5 bases from V and 7 bases from J, the junction contained 10 bases not matched to a gene. Germline V gene lookup returns CDR1 SGHTA and CDR2 FQGNSA. This CDR3 has 15 amino acids. The CDR3 region has the DNA TGTGCCAGCAGCACCTTAGCGGGGGGAGAGGGGACCCAGTACTTC. Amino acid sequence: CASSTLAGGEGTQYF.

The chain has TRBV27 and TRBJ2-5, with TRBD1 matching 11 bases. J was trimmed by 7 bases and V by 3 bases; bases with no gene match: 1. This CDR3 has 13 amino acids. Germline CDR1 and CDR2: MNHEY and SMNVEV (reference sequence). CDR3 in amino acids: CASSFGTGGTQYF. The CDR3 DNA sequence: TGTGCCAGCAGTTTTGGGACAGGGGGGACCCAGTACTTC.

The CDR3 region is CASSVYWGENTEAFF. CDR3 nucleotide sequence: TGTGCCAGCTCAGTGTATTGGGGCGAGAACACTGAAGCTTTCTTT. V usage is TRBV18 and J usage is TRBJ1-1, with a tentative D call TRBD1 (5 bases). Between the trimmed V and J ends, which lost 5 bases and 1 base, there was a span of 14 bases. CDR1 KGHSH and CDR2 LQKENI come from the germline V gene. The CDR3 length is 15 residues.

This chain joins TRBV4-3 and TRBJ1-1, with a possible D match to TRBD1 (6 bases). Germline V gene lookup returns CDR1 LGHNA and CDR2 YSLEER. V shed 3 bases and J shed 0 bases, with 11 bases lying between them. This CDR3 spans 15 amino acids. In DNA form, the CDR3 reads TGCGCCAGCAGCCACGCCGGACAGATGAACACTGAAGCTTTCTTT. This codes for CASSHAGQMNTEAFF.

The chain employs TRBV19 and TRBJ1-2; D is perhaps TRBD1 (6 bases). Trimming removed 1 base at V and 4 bases at J, with 13 bases between. Germline-derived CDR1 and CDR2 are LNHDA and SQIVND (reference sequence). This CDR3 spans 15 amino acids. CDR3 DNA: TGTGCCAGTAGTATAGGCCGCAGGGGCGCCTATGGCTACACCTTC. Translating gives CASSIGRRGAYGYTF.

The chain recombines TRBV4-1 with TRBJ1-2; D unresolved. The CDR3 extends over 13 amino acids. Trimming stripped 4 bases from V and 8 bases from J, with 14 bases between. Germline V gene data show CDR1 as MGHRA and CDR2 as YSYEKL. DNA of the CDR3: TGCGCCAGCAGCCCGCTTCCTGCGTTAGGCTACACCTTC. This sequence encodes CASSPLPALGYTF.

This clone was detected once. CDR3 DNA: TGCGCCGTCCGGGACTTGTTGAACACCGGGGAGCTGTTTTTT. Its protein product is CAVRDLLNTGELFF. The chain employs TRBV4-1 and TRBJ2-2; TRBD2 is a possible D gene (6 bases). In germline, CDR1 is MGHRA, CDR2 YSYEKL. Trimming removed 11 bases at V and 1 base at J, with 14 bases between. The CDR3 spans 14 residues.

The V and J genes are TRBV6-6 and TRBJ2-2; TRBD1 matches 7 bases. The germline V gene has CDR1 MNHNY and CDR2 SVGAGI (reference sequence). Unmatched junction bases numbered 9, after V lost 5 bases and J lost 3 bases. The CDR3 loop spans 16 amino acids. The CDR3 DNA follows: TGTGCCAGCAGTAGTATACAGGGGTGGGACACCGGGGAGCTGTTTTTT. It is translated as CASSSIQGWDTGELFF.

The chain is built from TRBV18 and TRBJ2-7, with a weak D call TRBD2 (7 bases). The V and J ends lost 1 base and 2 bases respectively, with 12 bases between them. This CDR3 is built from 15 residues. Germline V gene data show CDR1 as KGHSH and CDR2 as LQKENI. The CDR3 nucleotides are TGTGCCAGCTCACCACGGAGGGGGGGACCCTACGAGCAGTACTTC. It specifies CASSPRRGGPYEQYF.

The V call is TRBV11-2, the J call TRBJ2-1; possibly TRBD1 for D (5 bases). Trimming removed 1 base from V and 6 bases from J, with 10 bases in between. This CDR3 comprises 14 residues. The germline CDR1 and CDR2 sequences are SGHAT and FQNNGV. The CDR3 DNA sequence: TGTGCCAGCAGCTTAGCAAGCAGGGTCAATGAGCAGTTCTTC. Its translation is CASSLASRVNEQFF.

The chain uses TRBV18 and TRBJ1-4, with D uncertain. Trimming stripped 3 bases from V and 0 bases from J, with 14 bases between. The CDR3 has 17 residues. The germline CDR1 and CDR2 sequences are KGHSH and LQKENI. The CDR3 loop reads CASSPRPVTTTNEKLFF. The DNA for the CDR3 is TGTGCCAGCTCACCTCGTCCAGTAACTACAACTAATGAAAAACTGTTTTTT.

V and J are TRBV7-3 and TRBJ2-3; possibly TRBD2 for D (5 bases). The germline gives CDR1 SGHTA, CDR2 FQGTGA. CDR3 length: 15 amino acids. V was cut by 4 bases and J by 1 base, with 12 bases left in between. CDR3 sequence: CASSSTGMGTDTQYF. CDR3 DNA sequence: TGTGCCAGCAGCTCGACGGGGATGGGCACAGATACGCAGTATTTT. Supplemented by reference TRBV7-3 and TRBJ2-3, the full variable domain reads GAGVSQTPSNKVTEKGKYVELRCDPISGHTALYWYRQSLGQGPEFLIYFQGTGAADDSGLPNDRFFAVRPEGSVSTLKIQRTERGDSAVYLCASSSTGMGTDTQYFGPGTRLTVL.

CDR3 coding DNA: TGTGCCACCAAGGCAGGGACAGGGGATCAGCCCCAGCATTTT. This gives the protein CATKAGTGDQPQHF. The chain links TRBV24-1 to TRBJ1-5, with 10 nucleotides matching TRBD1. Germline V CDR1 and CDR2: KGHDR, SFDVKD. V lost 8 bases and J lost 5; bases outside the gene matches: 5. The CDR3 loop spans 14 amino acids.

The chain joins TRBV7-9 to TRBJ2-3; TRBD2 matches 10 bases. This CDR3 contains 18 residues. After removal of 5 bases from V and 0 bases from J, the junction contained 11 bases not matched to a gene. Germline CDR1 SEHNR, CDR2 FQNEAQ (reference sequence). As DNA, the CDR3 is TGTGCCAGCAGCGGGGGTTACGGGACTAGCGCGAGCACAGATACGCAGTATTTT. This encodes CASSGGYGTSASTDTQYF.

The rearrangement joins TRBV10-3 to TRBJ2-3; 10 nucleotides align to TRBD2. Germline lookup yields CDR1 ENHRY and CDR2 SYGVKD. Trimming took 4 bases from V and 4 from J; bases not matched to a gene: 5. The CDR3 covers 15 residues. CDR3 bases: TGTGCCATCAGTGGAAGAGCGGGGGGGTCAGATACGCAGTATTTT. Translating it yields CAISGRAGGSDTQYF.

The V call is TRBV5-1, the J call TRBJ1-1; D possibly corresponds to TRBD1 (5 bases). The CDR3 totals 14 residues. The germline CDR1 and CDR2 sequences are SGHRS and YFSETQ. V lost 0 bases, J lost 0 bases, and 6 bases lay in between. CDR3 bases: TGCGCCAGCAGCTTGGAGGGGATGAACACTGAAGCTTTCTTT. It encodes CASSLEGMNTEAFF.

This clone has only one observation. The chain couples TRBV9 to TRBJ2-1; the D gene is possibly TRBD1 (5 bases). Germline-derived CDR1 and CDR2 are SGDLS and YYNGEE. V lost 0 bases, J lost 2 bases, and 6 bases lay in between. CDR3 length: 14 residues. The CDR3 DNA follows: TGTGCCAGCAGCGTAGGACAGACCTACAATGAGCAGTTCTTC. Amino acid sequence: CASSVGQTYNEQFF.

CDR3 DNA sequence: TGTGCCAGCAGCCCTACATTGGGACTAGACACCACCGGGGAGCTGTTTTTT. Amino acids: CASSPTLGLDTTGELFF. The chain links TRBV7-3 to TRBJ2-2, with 8 bases that match TRBD2. The V segment lost 5 bases and the J segment 4 bases; nucleotides outside the gene matches: 12. CDR1 and CDR2 from the germline V gene are SGHTA and FQGTGA. This CDR3 has 17 amino acids.

A few counts support this clone. The chain links TRBV27 to TRBJ1-5, with a weak D call TRBD1 (6 bases). Looked up from germline, CDR1 is MNHEY and CDR2 is SMNVEV (reference sequence). This CDR3 region has 16 residues. V shed 7 bases and J shed 2 bases, with 18 bases lying between them. CDR3 sequence (DNA): TGTGCCAGCAAAAAGGGGGGGGCTATCGGCAATCAGCCCCAGCATTTT. It codes for CASKKGGAIGNQPQHF.

This clone was counted a few times. The chain links TRBV25-1 to TRBJ1-5; 7 bases fit TRBD1. Germline values: CDR1 MGHDK, CDR2 SYGVNS. The CDR3 has 15 amino acids. The trim removed 1 base at V and 4 bases at J, leaving 4 bases unmatched. CDR3 in DNA: TGTGCCAGCAGTGAATCGCAGGGACAGAATCAGCCCCAGCATTTT. Translated, it gives CASSESQGQNQPQHF.

The J gene is TRBJ1-4, the V gene TRBV3-1 (or the pseudogene TRBV3-2), with 11 nucleotides matching TRBD1. The germline V gene has CDR1 LGHDT and CDR2 YNNKEL (reference sequence). The CDR3 consists of 16 residues. The trim removed 3 bases at V and 1 base at J, leaving 1 base unmatched. CDR3 loop: CASSQGQGGTNEKLFF. The DNA of the CDR3 is TGTGCCAGCAGCCAGGGACAGGGGGGAACTAATGAAAAACTGTTTTTT.